The clone carrying this T cell receptor beta chain was seen at least ten times. The antigen remains unidentified. The length of the CDR3 is 16 residues. Looked up from germline, CDR1 is SGDLS and CDR2 is YYNGEE. The ends were cut back, 0 bases at V and 6 bases at J, with 19 bases in the middle. Time point described: patch test 3, about 24 weeks after DPC sensitization. Stated treatment: therapeutic diphenylcyclopropenone sensitization with weekly scalp DPC. This specimen belongs to a study of human T cells and chemical hapten exposure. Study findings and constraints: Donors in the study had alopecia, meaning their immune response may differ from healthy people's.

Each CDR3 protein is one row after TCRdb ran MiXCR on the RACE reads. The sample yields about 170,000 distinct CDR3 sequences, 25% to 35% seen once. This material consisted of whole blood, taken in connection with sensitization to the hapten diphenylcyclopropenone (DPC). This rearrangement joins TRBV9 to TRBJ2-7; D may be TRBD1 or TRBD2 (6 bases each). This TCR derives from a young woman with alopecia areata. Some clones in this sample may be carry-over from other donors' samples. The DNA for the CDR3 is TGTGCCAGCAGCGTAGCTACTGGAGGGGGTTCGGGCGAGCAGTACTTC. Residues: CASSVATGGGSGEQYF. The entire variable domain, with the rest obtained from reference TRBV9 and TRBJ2-7, is as follows: DSGVTQTPKHLITATGQRVTLRCSPRSGDLSVYWYQQSLDQGLQFLIQYYNGEERAKGNILERFSAQQFPDLHSELNLSSLELGDSALYFCASSVATGGGSGEQYFGPGTRLTVT.